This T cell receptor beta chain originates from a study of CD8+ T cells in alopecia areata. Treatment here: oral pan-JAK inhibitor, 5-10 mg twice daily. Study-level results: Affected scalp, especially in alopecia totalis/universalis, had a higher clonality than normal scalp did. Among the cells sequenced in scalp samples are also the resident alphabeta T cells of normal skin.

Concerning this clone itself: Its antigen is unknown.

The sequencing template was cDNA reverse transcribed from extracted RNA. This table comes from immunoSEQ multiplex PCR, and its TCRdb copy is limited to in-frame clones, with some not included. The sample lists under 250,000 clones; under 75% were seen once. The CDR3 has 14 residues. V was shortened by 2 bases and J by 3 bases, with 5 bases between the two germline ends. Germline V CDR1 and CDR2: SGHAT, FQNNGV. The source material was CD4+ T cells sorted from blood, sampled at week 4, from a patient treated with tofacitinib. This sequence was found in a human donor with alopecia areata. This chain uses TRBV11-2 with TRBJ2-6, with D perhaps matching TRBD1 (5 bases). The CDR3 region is CASSLQGGANVLTF. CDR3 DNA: TGTGCCAGCAGCTTACAGGGTGGGGCCAACGTCCTGACTTTC.